What follows are 9 T cell receptor beta chains derived from one specimen sequenced in a study of cytomegalovirus exposure and HLA in healthy donors. The PCR employed 60 Vbeta primers together with 13 Jbeta primers. Sequenced by immunoSEQ multiplex PCR; TCRdb stores in-frame clones only, minus some. The sample yields roughly 150,000 clones, approximately 62% seen once. The sample consisted of PBMCs. Receptors originate from a human donor in good health.

The chain joins TRBV5-8 to TRBJ2-2, with 7 nucleotides matching TRBD2. CDR1 is SGHTS, CDR2 YDEGEE, per germline. The CDR3 runs to 15 residues. With V trimmed by 5 bases and J by 1 base, 5 bases remained unmatched. The CDR3 region has the DNA TGTGCCAGCAGTCGGCGGGAGATGAACACCGGGGAGCTGTTTTTT. Residues: CASSRREMNTGELFF.

V is TRBV11-2 and J is TRBJ2-1; TRBD1 might be the D (5 bases). Trimming took off 1 base at V and 9 bases at J, with 16 bases between the two ends. This CDR3 contains 15 residues. The germline V gene encodes CDR1 SGHAT and CDR2 FQNNGV. The CDR3 DNA reads TGTGCCAGCAGCTTAGCTCCAGGGTTAGGCGGTGAGCAGTTCTTC. The encoded protein is CASSLAPGLGGEQFF.

The chain employs TRBV21-1 and TRBJ2-3; no check of the table's D call, TRBD2, against the DNA was made. TRBV21-1 is described as a pseudogene. CDR3 length: 15 residues. The CDR3 loop reads CASGPRWTPGGTQYF. In DNA form, the CDR3 reads TGTGCCAGCGGCCCGAGGTGGACTCCCGGGGGGACGCAGTATTTT.

CDR3 DNA sequence: TGTGCCAGCAGCCCTTCTCGAGATACGCAGTATTTT. It translates to CASSPSRDTQYF. The chain links TRBV2 to TRBJ2-3; D is unresolved. The CDR3 loop spans 12 amino acids. The germline gives CDR1 SNHLY, CDR2 FYNNEI. V lost 6 bases and J 5 bases, leaving 9 bases between the germline ends.

In DNA form, the CDR3 reads TGTGCCAGTAGGAGGGACAGGGGGCTCGGAAACACTGAAGCTTTCTTT. This gives the protein CASRRDRGLGNTEAFF. The J gene is TRBJ1-1, the V gene TRBV19; 12 nucleotides line up with TRBD1. The length of the CDR3 is 16 residues. Germline V gene lookup returns CDR1 LNHDA and CDR2 SQIVND (reference sequence). The ends lost 6 bases at V and 2 bases at J; junction bases unmatched: 7.

The V and J genes are TRBV5-1 and TRBJ2-5, with 8 bases matching TRBD1. CDR1 SGHRS and CDR2 YFSETQ come from the germline V gene. J gave up 4 bases and V 4 bases, and 6 bases lay outside the gene matches. The CDR3 consists of 14 residues. Here the CDR3 reads CASSTQTGAETQYF. CDR3 bases: TGCGCCAGCAGCACCCAGACAGGGGCAGAGACCCAGTACTTC.

V and J are TRBV5-5 and TRBJ2-3; a possible D gene is TRBD2 (5 bases). This CDR3 has 15 amino acids. Per the germline V gene, CDR1 is SGHKS and CDR2 is YYEKEE (reference sequence). V dropped 0 bases and J dropped 2 bases, with 10 bases sitting between them. The CDR3 protein is CASSLVGGSTDTQYF. CDR3 bases: TGTGCCAGCAGCTTGGTCGGCGGGTCCACAGATACGCAGTATTTT.

The chain carries TRBV5-1 and TRBJ2-5; D is unclear. V was pared by 4 bases and J by 5 bases, with 15 bases between. The CDR3 loop spans 14 amino acids. The germline CDR1 and CDR2 sequences are SGHRS and YFSETQ. The CDR3 DNA sequence: TGCGCCAGCAGCCCCGAGCCAATTTCGGAGACCCAGTACTTC. It yields the protein CASSPEPISETQYF. Full variable domain (outside the CDR3, taken from reference TRBV5-1 and TRBJ2-5): KAGVTQTPRYLIKTRGQQVTLSCSPISGHRSVSWYQQTPGQGLQFLFEYFSETQRNKGNFPGRFSGRQFSNSRSEMNVSTLELGDSALYLCASSPEPISETQYFGPGTRLLVL.

This chain links TRBV7-2 with TRBJ2-1; tentatively, D is TRBD2 (6 bases). CDR1 and CDR2 (germline): SGHTA, FQGNSA. The CDR3 consists of 15 residues. Trimming left V 6 bases short and J 3 bases short, with 15 bases between. The CDR3 DNA is TGTGCCAGCAGGTCAGCGGGTGCTAACTACAATGAGCAGTTCTTC. Its protein is CASRSAGANYNEQFF.